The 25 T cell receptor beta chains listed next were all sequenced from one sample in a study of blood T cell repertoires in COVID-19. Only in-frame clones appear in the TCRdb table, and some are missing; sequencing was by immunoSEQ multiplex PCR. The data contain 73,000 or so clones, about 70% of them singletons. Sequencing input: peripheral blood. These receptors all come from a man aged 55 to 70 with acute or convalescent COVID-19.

This CDR3 is CASSEIRGGMSDSAYEQYF. CDR3 coding DNA: TGTGCCAGCAGTGAAATTCGGGGGGGAATGTCCGACAGTGCCTACGAGCAGTACTTC. V usage is TRBV6-1 and J usage is TRBJ2-7, with 8 nucleotides matching TRBD2. The CDR3 spans 19 residues. Per the germline V gene, CDR1 is MNHNS and CDR2 is SASEGT. Trimming cost V 2 bases and J 2 bases; bases outside gene matches: 17.

CDR3 protein: CASSLDRRNEQFF. The DNA of the CDR3 is TGTGCCAGCAGCTTGGACAGGAGAAATGAGCAGTTCTTC. The rearrangement joins TRBV11-2 to TRBJ2-1; 7 nucleotides line up with TRBD1. The germline CDR1 and CDR2 sequences are SGHAT and FQNNGV. After removal of 3 bases from V and 7 bases from J, the junction contained 3 bases not matched to a gene. This CDR3 contains 13 residues. Variable domain in full (rest from reference TRBV11-2 and TRBJ2-1): EAGVAQSPRYKIIEKRQSVAFWCNPISGHATLYWYQQILGQGPKLLIQFQNNGVVDDSQLPKDRFSAERLKGVDSTLKIQPAKLEDSAVYLCASSLDRRNEQFFGPGTRLTVL.

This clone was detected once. The CDR3 loop reads CASSSLTSAGSSYNEQFF. The CDR3, as DNA: TGTGCCAGCAGCTCACTGACTAGCGCCGGAAGCTCCTACAATGAGCAGTTCTTC. This chain links TRBV7-9 with TRBJ2-1, with 8 bases fitting TRBD2. The CDR3 runs 18 residues. Germline assignment: CDR1 SEHNR and CDR2 FQNEAQ (reference sequence). Germline trimming cut 4 bases from V and 0 bases from J; bases unmatched to any gene: 11.

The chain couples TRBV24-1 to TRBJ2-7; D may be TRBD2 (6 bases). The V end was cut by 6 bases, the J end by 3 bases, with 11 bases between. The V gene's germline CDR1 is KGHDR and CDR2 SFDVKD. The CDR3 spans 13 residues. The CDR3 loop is CATSRGSGYEQYF. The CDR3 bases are TGTGCCACCAGTCGGGGGTCGGGCTACGAGCAGTACTTC.

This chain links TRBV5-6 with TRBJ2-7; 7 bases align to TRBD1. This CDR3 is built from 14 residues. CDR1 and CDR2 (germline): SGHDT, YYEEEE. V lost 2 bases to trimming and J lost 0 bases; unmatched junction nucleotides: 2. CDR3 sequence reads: CASSFGTASYEQYF. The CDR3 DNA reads TGTGCCAGCAGCTTCGGGACAGCCTCCTACGAGCAGTACTTC.

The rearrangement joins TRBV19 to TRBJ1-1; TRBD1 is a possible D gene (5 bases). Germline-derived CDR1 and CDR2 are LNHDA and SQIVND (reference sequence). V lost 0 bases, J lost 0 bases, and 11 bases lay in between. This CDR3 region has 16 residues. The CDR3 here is CASSIEAGQVNTEAFF. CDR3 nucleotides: TGTGCCAGTAGTATAGAGGCAGGGCAGGTGAACACTGAAGCTTTCTTT.

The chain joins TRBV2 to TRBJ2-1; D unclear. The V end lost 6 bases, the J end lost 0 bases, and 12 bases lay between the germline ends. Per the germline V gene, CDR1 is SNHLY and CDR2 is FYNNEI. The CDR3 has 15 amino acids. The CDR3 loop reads CASRATLSSYNEQFF. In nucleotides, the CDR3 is TGTGCCAGCAGGGCAACCCTCAGCTCCTACAATGAGCAGTTCTTC. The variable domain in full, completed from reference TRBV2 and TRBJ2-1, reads EPEVTQTPSHQVTQMGQEVILRCVPISNHLYFYWYRQILGQKVEFLVSFYNNEISEKSEIFDDQFSVERPDGSNFTLKIRSTKLEDSAMYFCASRATLSSYNEQFFGPGTRLTVL.

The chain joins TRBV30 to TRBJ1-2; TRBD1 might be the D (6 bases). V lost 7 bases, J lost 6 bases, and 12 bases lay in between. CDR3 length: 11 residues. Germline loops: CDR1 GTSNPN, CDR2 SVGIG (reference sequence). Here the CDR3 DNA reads TGTGCCTCACAGGGAAGGGATGGCTACACCTTC. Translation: CASQGRDGYTF. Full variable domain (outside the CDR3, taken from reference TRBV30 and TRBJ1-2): SQTIHQWPATLVQPVGSPLSLECTVEGTSNPNLYWYRQAAGRGLQLLFYSVGIGQISSEVPQNLSASRPQDRQFILSSKKLLLSDSGFYLCASQGRDGYTFGSGTRLTVV.

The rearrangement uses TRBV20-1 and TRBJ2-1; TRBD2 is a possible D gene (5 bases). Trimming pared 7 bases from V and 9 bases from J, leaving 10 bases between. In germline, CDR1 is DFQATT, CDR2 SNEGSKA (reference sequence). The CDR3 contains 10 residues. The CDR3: CSVLDIEQFF. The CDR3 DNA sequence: TGCAGTGTACTAGACATTGAGCAGTTCTTC.

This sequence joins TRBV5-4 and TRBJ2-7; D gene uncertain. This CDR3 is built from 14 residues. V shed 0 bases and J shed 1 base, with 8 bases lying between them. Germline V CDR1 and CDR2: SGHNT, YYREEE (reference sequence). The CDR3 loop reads CASSLALSSYEQYF. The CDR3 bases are TGTGCCAGCAGCTTGGCTCTCAGTTCCTACGAGCAGTACTTC.

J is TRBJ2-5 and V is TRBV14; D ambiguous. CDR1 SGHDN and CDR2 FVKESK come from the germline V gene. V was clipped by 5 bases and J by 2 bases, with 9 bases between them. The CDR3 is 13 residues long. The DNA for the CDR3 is TGTGCCAGCAGCTTCACCCAGCAAGAGACCCAGTACTTC. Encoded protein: CASSFTQQETQYF.

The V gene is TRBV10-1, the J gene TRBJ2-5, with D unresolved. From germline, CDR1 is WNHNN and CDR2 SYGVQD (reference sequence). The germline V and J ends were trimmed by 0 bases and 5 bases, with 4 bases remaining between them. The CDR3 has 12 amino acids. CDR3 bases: TGCGCCAGCAGTGAGTCTCGGGAGACCCAGTACTTC. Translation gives CASSESRETQYF.

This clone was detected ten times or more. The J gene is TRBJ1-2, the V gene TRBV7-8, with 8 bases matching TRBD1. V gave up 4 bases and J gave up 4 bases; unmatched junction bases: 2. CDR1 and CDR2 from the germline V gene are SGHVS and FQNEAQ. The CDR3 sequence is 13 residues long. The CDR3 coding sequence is TGTGCCAGCAGCTCCGACAGGGGCTATGGCTACACCTTC. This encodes CASSSDRGYGYTF.

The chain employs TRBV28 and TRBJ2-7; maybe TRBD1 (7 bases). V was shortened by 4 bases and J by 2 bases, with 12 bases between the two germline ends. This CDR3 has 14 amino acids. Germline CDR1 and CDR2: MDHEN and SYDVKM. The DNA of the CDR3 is TGTGCCAGCAGTTCTCAGGGGGGCCCCTACGAGCAGTACTTC. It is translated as CASSSQGGPYEQYF.

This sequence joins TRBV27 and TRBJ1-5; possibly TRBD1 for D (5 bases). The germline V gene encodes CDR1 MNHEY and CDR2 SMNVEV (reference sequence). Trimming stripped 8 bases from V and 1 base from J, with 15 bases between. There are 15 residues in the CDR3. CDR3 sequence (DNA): TGTGCCAGCTCTCCAGGAGGGGAAAGCAATCAGCCCCAGCATTTT. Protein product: CASSPGGESNQPQHF.

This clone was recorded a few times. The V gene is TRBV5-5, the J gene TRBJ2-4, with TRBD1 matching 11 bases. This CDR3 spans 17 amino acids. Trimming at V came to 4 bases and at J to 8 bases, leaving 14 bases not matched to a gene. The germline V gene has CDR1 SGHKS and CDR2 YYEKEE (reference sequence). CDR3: CASSREWTGGPSDIQYF. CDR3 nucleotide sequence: TGTGCCAGCAGCCGCGAGTGGACAGGGGGCCCAAGTGACATTCAGTACTTC.

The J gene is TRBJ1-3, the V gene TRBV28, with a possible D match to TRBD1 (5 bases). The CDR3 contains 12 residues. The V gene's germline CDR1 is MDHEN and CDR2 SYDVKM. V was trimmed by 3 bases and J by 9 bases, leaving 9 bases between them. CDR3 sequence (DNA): TGTGCCAGCAGTTTGTCGACAGCCACCATATATTTT. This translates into CASSLSTATIYF.

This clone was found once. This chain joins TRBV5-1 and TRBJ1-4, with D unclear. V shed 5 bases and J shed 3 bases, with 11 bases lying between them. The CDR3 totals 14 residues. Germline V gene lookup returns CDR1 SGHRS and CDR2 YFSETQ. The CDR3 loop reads CASRTGAANEKLFF. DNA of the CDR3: TGCGCCAGCAGAACGGGAGCGGCTAATGAAAAACTGTTTTTT.

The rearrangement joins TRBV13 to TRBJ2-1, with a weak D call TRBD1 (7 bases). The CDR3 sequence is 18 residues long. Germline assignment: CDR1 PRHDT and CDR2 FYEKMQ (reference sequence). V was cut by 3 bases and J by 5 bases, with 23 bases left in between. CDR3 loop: CASSLYGRGGLLDNEQFF. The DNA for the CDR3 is TGTGCCAGCAGCTTGTACGGGAGAGGGGGCCTCCTAGACAATGAGCAGTTCTTC.

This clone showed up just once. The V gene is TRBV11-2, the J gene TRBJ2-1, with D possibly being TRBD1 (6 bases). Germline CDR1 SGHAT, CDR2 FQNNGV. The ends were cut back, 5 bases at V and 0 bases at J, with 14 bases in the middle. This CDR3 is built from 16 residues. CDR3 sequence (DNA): TGTGCCAGCAGCCTACAGGGAATCCGCTCCTACAATGAGCAGTTCTTC. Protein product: CASSLQGIRSYNEQFF.

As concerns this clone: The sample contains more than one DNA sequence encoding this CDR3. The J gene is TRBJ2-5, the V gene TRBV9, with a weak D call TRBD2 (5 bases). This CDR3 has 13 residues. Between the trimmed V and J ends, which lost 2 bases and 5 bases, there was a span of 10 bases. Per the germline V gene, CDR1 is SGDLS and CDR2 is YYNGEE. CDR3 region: CASSVIGGETQYF. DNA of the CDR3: TGTGCCAGCAGCGTGATTGGCGGGGAGACCCAGTACTTC.

DNA of the CDR3: TGTGCCAGCAGAATCGCTGTGGGCCAGTTGAACACTGAAGCTTTCTTT. It codes for CASRIAVGQLNTEAFF. This chain joins TRBV28 and TRBJ1-1, with no clear D. The CDR3 consists of 16 residues. Trimming removed 6 bases from V and 0 bases from J, with 17 bases in between. Germline V gene sequence: CDR1 MDHEN, CDR2 SYDVKM.

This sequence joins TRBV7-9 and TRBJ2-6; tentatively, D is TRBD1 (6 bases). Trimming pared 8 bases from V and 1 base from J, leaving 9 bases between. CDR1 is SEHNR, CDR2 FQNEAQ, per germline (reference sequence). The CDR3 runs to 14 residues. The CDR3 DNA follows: TGTGCCAGCTCAGGGGTATCTGGGGCCAACGTCCTGACTTTC. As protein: CASSGVSGANVLTF.

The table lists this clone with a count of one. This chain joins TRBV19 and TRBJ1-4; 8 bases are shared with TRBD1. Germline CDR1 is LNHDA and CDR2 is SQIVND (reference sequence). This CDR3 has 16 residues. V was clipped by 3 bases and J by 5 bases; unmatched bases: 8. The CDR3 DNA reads TGTGCCAGTAGTATTCAGCAGGGGGCGCCGAATGAAAAACTGTTTTTT. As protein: CASSIQQGAPNEKLFF. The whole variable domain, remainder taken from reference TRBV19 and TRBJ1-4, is DGGITQSPKYLFRKEGQNVTLSCEQNLNHDAMYWYRQDPGQGLRLIYYSQIVNDFQKGDIAEGYSVSREKKESFPLTVTSAQKNPTAFYLCASSIQQGAPNEKLFFGSGTQLSVL.

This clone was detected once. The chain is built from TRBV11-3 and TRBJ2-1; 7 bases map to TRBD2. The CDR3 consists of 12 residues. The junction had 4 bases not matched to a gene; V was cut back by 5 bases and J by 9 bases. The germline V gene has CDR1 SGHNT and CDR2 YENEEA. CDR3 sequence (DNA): TGTGCCAGCAGCGGGGGGGAGACTGAGCAGTTCTTC. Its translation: CASSGGETEQFF.